The 5 T cell receptor beta chains below were found in one sample sequenced in a study of response to subunit inactivated influenza vaccine. One entry per CDR3 protein, called by TCRdb with MiXCR from the RT-PCR reads. Counted here are some 550,000 distinct CDR3 sequences, 20% to 25% occurring once; the ten biggest clones make up about 3%. In addition, the sample was reused for a study of T cells expressing NK-cell markers. As that study records: Template switching by 5'RACE with UMIs generated the TCR beta cDNA.

The sequencing used CD4+ T cells sorted from PBMCs, collected roughly 12 days after vaccination. These receptors came from a man aged 45-65 years who received an inactivated influenza vaccine.

This clonotype was seen a handful of times. The chain joins TRBV12-3 or TRBV12-4 to TRBJ1-5; D call uncertain. This CDR3 contains 13 residues. Trimming removed 3 bases at V and 5 bases at J, with 8 bases between. The CDR3 sequence: CASSFGQDQPQHF. The CDR3 bases are TGTGCCAGCAGTTTCGGGCAGGATCAGCCCCAGCATTTT.

The chain uses TRBV20-1 and TRBJ1-2; 7 bases fit TRBD1. CDR1 and CDR2 from the germline V gene are DFQATT and SNEGSKA (reference sequence). The CDR3 covers 16 residues. Unmatched junction bases numbered 10, after V lost 1 base and J lost 2 bases. CDR3 DNA sequence: TGCAGTGCTAGAGGCCGCGACCGGGACAGCAACTATGGCTACACCTTC. This gives the protein CSARGRDRDSNYGYTF.

The chain links TRBV6-2 or TRBV6-3 to TRBJ1-5, with a tentative D call TRBD1 (5 bases). V shed 7 bases and J shed 3 bases, with 10 bases lying between them. The CDR3 contains 13 residues. Germline V gene data show CDR1 as MNHEY and CDR2 as SVGEGT. The CDR3 region is CASTGTINQPQHF. Written as DNA, the CDR3 is TGTGCCAGCACCGGGACTATCAATCAGCCCCAGCATTTT.

This clonotype was seen a few times. J is TRBJ2-2 and V is TRBV5-1, with D perhaps TRBD1 (5 bases). V lost 4 bases to trimming and J lost 3 bases, with 7 bases between them. CDR3 length equals 13 residues. Germline assignment: CDR1 SGHRS and CDR2 YFSETQ. This chain's CDR3 is CASSGADTGELFF. The CDR3 DNA is TGCGCCAGCAGCGGGGCGGACACCGGGGAGCTGTTTTTT.

This clonotype was seen a few times. The chain recombines TRBV7-2 with TRBJ2-1; 8 nucleotides match TRBD2. This CDR3 comprises 16 residues. The germline V gene has CDR1 SGHTA and CDR2 FQGNSA. The ends lost 5 bases at V and 3 bases at J; junction bases unmatched: 9. CDR3 protein: CASSTGTSKGYNEQFF. CDR3 nucleotide sequence: TGTGCCAGCAGCACTGGGACTAGTAAGGGCTACAATGAGCAGTTCTTC.